The 22 T cell receptor beta chains below all came from one sample that was sequenced in a study of beta chain features in type 1 diabetes. Study results and limitations: In every one of the four CD4+ subsets, TCRB CDR3s were moderately but significantly shorter in Type 1 diabetes patients.

These receptors' targets are unknown. The entirety of the isolated RNA underwent reverse transcription, so expressed TCRB transcripts were sequenced. Assay used: immunoSEQ multiplex PCR; TCRdb lists only in-frame clones, some missing. The data contain approximately 730,000 clones, around 15% of them singletons. The specimen sequenced was naive CD4+ T cells from blood. The source is a man aged 18 to 29 with type 1 diabetes.

V usage is TRBV7-6 and J usage is TRBJ2-2; D is ambiguous. Trimming took off 0 bases at V and 4 bases at J, with 12 bases between the two ends. Per the germline V gene, CDR1 is SGHVS and CDR2 is FNYEAQ. The CDR3 has 16 residues. CDR3 in amino acids: CASSLAPDAPTGELFF. The CDR3 coding sequence is TGTGCCAGCAGCTTAGCGCCGGACGCCCCCACCGGGGAGCTGTTTTTT.

In DNA form, the CDR3 reads TGTGCCATCAGTGGGCGGACTAGTAGAGATGAGCAGTTCTTC. It codes for CAISGRTSRDEQFF. The chain couples TRBV10-3 to TRBJ2-1; 7 bases are a match to TRBD2. With V trimmed by 4 bases and J by 8 bases, 8 bases remained unmatched. Looked up from germline, CDR1 is ENHRY and CDR2 is SYGVKD. The CDR3 totals 14 residues.

The CDR3 region is CASTWAPEGRETQYF. CDR3 coding DNA: TGTGCCAGCACCTGGGCCCCTGAGGGTCGGGAGACCCAGTACTTC. V usage is TRBV6-5 and J usage is TRBJ2-5, with D tentatively TRBD2 (5 bases). This CDR3 is built from 15 residues. Trimming removed 7 bases at V and 5 bases at J, with 20 bases between. Germline lookup yields CDR1 MNHEY and CDR2 SVGAGI.

The chain couples TRBV2 to TRBJ2-1, with D possibly matching TRBD1 (6 bases). Per germline, CDR1 SNHLY and CDR2 FYNNEI. V was clipped by 6 bases and J by 0 bases, with 12 bases between them. The CDR3 consists of 15 residues. CDR3 sequence (DNA): TGTGCCAGCAGAGCCACAGGGAGCTCCTACAATGAGCAGTTCTTC. It translates to CASRATGSSYNEQFF.

The rearrangement joins TRBV7-9 to TRBJ1-6; D gene unclear. The CDR3 length is 14 residues. Trimming took 4 bases from V and 5 from J, leaving 9 bases between them. From germline, CDR1 is SEHNR and CDR2 FQNEAQ (reference sequence). CDR3 loop: CASSYKSDNSPLHF. The CDR3 DNA follows: TGTGCCAGCAGCTACAAGAGTGATAATTCACCCCTCCACTTT.

In the case of this clone: Other DNA sequences within the sample encode an identical CDR3. The chain carries TRBV7-2 and TRBJ1-4, with TRBD1 identical over 7 bases. CDR3 size: 14 residues. In germline, CDR1 is SGHTA, CDR2 FQGNSA. The V and J ends lost 4 bases and 5 bases, in that order; junction bases with no gene match: 4. CDR3 residues: CASSSGTVNEKLFF. The CDR3 DNA reads as TGTGCCAGCAGCTCCGGGACAGTAAATGAAAAACTGTTTTTT.

The rearrangement links TRBV6-6 to TRBJ1-3; tentative D call: TRBD1 (5 bases). CDR1 and CDR2 (germline): MNHNY, SVGAGI (reference sequence). Trimming took 2 bases from V and 4 from J, leaving 15 bases between them. The CDR3 has 16 residues. The CDR3 spells CASSYEGDPLGNTIYF. CDR3 coding DNA: TGTGCCAGCAGTTACGAAGGGGACCCCTTAGGAAACACCATATATTTT.

This sequence joins TRBV2 and TRBJ1-1, with D possibly matching TRBD1 (5 bases). V dropped 1 base and J dropped 3 bases, with 15 bases sitting between them. The CDR3 loop spans 16 amino acids. Per the germline V gene, CDR1 is SNHLY and CDR2 is FYNNEI. The CDR3 bases are TGTGCCAGCAGTGAAGTTTCGGGGGGAGTGGACACTGAAGCTTTCTTT. This sequence encodes CASSEVSGGVDTEAFF.

This clone came up a few times. The chain links TRBV4-1 to TRBJ2-4, with D possibly matching TRBD1 (6 bases). Germline CDR1 is MGHRA and CDR2 is YSYEKL. With 2 bases removed from V and 3 bases from J, the gap between germline ends came to 14 bases. This CDR3 is 16 amino acids long. CDR3 DNA: TGCGCCAGCAGCCAATCGGCAGGGGAATTCAAAAACATTCAGTACTTC. Amino acids: CASSQSAGEFKNIQYF.

This clone was seen a handful of times. This chain uses TRBV5-1 with TRBJ2-7, with 9 bases that match TRBD1. The V gene's germline CDR1 is SGHRS and CDR2 YFSETQ. This CDR3 is built from 18 residues. Losses at the gene ends were 3 bases for V and 4 bases for J; bases not matched to a gene: 17. This chain's CDR3 is CASSSTGTQQGALYEQYF. For the CDR3, the DNA is TGCGCCAGCAGCTCGACCGGCACCCAACAGGGGGCGTTGTACGAGCAGTACTTC. The whole variable domain, filled in from reference TRBV5-1 and TRBJ2-7, reads KAGVTQTPRYLIKTRGQQVTLSCSPISGHRSVSWYQQTPGQGLQFLFEYFSETQRNKGNFPGRFSGRQFSNSRSEMNVSTLELGDSALYLCASSSTGTQQGALYEQYFGPGTRLTVT.

In its sample, this clone was seen a few times. This sequence joins TRBV10-3 and TRBJ1-1; no firm D call. Trimming removed 8 bases from V and 3 bases from J, with 10 bases in between. From germline, CDR1 is ENHRY and CDR2 SYGVKD. CDR3 length: 12 residues. CDR3 in DNA: TGTGCCATCTGTGGGGAACACACTGAAGCTTTCTTT. Residues: CAICGEHTEAFF.

The rearrangement joins TRBV30 to TRBJ2-5; TRBD1 matches at 8 bases. V was clipped by 4 bases and J by 5 bases; unmatched bases: 9. Looked up from germline, CDR1 is GTSNPN and CDR2 is SVGIG (reference sequence). The CDR3 has 14 residues. The CDR3 region has the DNA TGTGCCTGGACCGGGGGACAGGTAACGGAGACCCAGTACTTC. Protein product: CAWTGGQVTETQYF.

This chain links TRBV19 with TRBJ1-2; D gene unclear. CDR3 length: 13 residues. V was pared by 6 bases and J by 6 bases, with 14 bases between. The germline gives CDR1 LNHDA, CDR2 SQIVND (reference sequence). CDR3 loop: CASSLLLGHGYTF. The CDR3 coding sequence is TGTGCCAGTAGCTTGCTCCTGGGTCATGGCTACACCTTC.

This chain uses TRBV29-1 with TRBJ1-2, with no clear D. The CDR3 has 14 amino acids. The V and J ends lost 2 bases and 2 bases respectively, with 12 bases between them. Germline V gene sequence: CDR1 SQVTM, CDR2 ANQGSEA. The CDR3, as DNA: TGCAGCGTTGAATGGGCCAGACCAAACTATGGCTACACCTTC. This translates into CSVEWARPNYGYTF.

The V call is TRBV4-2, the J call TRBJ2-3, with TRBD2 identical over 10 bases. Germline loops: CDR1 LGHNA, CDR2 YNFKEQ. This CDR3 region has 16 residues. J lost 4 bases, V lost 1 base, and 5 bases had no gene match. The CDR3 bases are TGTGCCAGCAGCCAAGTTAAGAGCGGGGGGGCAGATACGCAGTATTTT. Translation: CASSQVKSGGADTQYF.

There are a few counts of this clone. The rearrangement joins TRBV13 to TRBJ1-3; 7 nucleotides match TRBD1. The germline V gene has CDR1 PRHDT and CDR2 FYEKMQ (reference sequence). V lost 8 bases to trimming and J lost 0 bases; unmatched junction nucleotides: 4. The CDR3 totals 14 residues. The CDR3 DNA sequence: TGTGCCAGCGGACAGGCCAACTCTGGAAACACCATATATTTT. Its protein is CASGQANSGNTIYF.

CDR3 loop: CASSGGDRGPTLSYEQYF. The CDR3, as DNA: TGTGCCAGCAGCGGAGGGGACAGGGGCCCCACACTATCCTACGAGCAGTACTTC. This chain links TRBV9 with TRBJ2-7; 10 positions match TRBD1. V lost 3 bases to trimming and J lost 1 base; unmatched junction nucleotides: 13. The CDR3 loop spans 18 amino acids. From germline, CDR1 is SGDLS and CDR2 YYNGEE.

In this sample, this clone turned up a few times. The chain employs TRBV7-6 and TRBJ2-5, with TRBD1 matching 7 bases. Germline V gene data show CDR1 as SGHVS and CDR2 as FNYEAQ. The V segment lost 4 bases and the J segment 7 bases; nucleotides outside the gene matches: 9. This CDR3 contains 14 residues. CDR3 sequence reads: CASSSEQGFATQYF. Written as DNA, the CDR3 is TGTGCCAGCAGCTCCGAACAGGGGTTCGCGACCCAGTACTTC.

This clone was observed a handful of times. This chain uses TRBV9 with TRBJ1-4; D call uncertain. Trimming cost V 0 bases and J 5 bases, with 5 bases left between them. CDR3 length: 13 amino acids. The germline gives CDR1 SGDLS, CDR2 YYNGEE. The CDR3 here is CASSVDLNEKLFF. Here the CDR3 DNA reads TGTGCCAGCAGCGTAGACCTGAATGAAAAACTGTTTTTT.

The chain has TRBV28 and TRBJ2-5, with TRBD1 as a possible D gene (6 bases). The V gene lost 3 bases and the J gene lost 1 base, with 15 bases spanning the gap. Germline V CDR1 and CDR2: MDHEN, SYDVKM. This CDR3 has 16 amino acids. CDR3 residues: CASSFPSQGGQETQYF. The DNA of the CDR3 is TGTGCCAGCAGTTTCCCCTCCCAAGGGGGCCAAGAGACCCAGTACTTC. Using reference TRBV28 and TRBJ2-5 for the parts outside the CDR3, the full variable domain is DVKVTQSSRYLVKRTGEKVFLECVQDMDHENMFWYRQDPGLGLRLIYFSYDVKMKEKGDIPEGYSVSREKKERFSLILESASTNQTSMYLCASSFPSQGGQETQYFGPGTRLLVL.

This rearrangement joins TRBV5-1 to TRBJ2-7, with 9 bases aligning to TRBD1. This CDR3 comprises 15 residues. The V gene end was trimmed by 4 bases and the J gene end by 6 bases; junction bases not matched to a gene: 11. Germline CDR1 and CDR2: SGHRS and YFSETQ. The CDR3 spells CASSPVPGQGSEQYF. CDR3 DNA: TGCGCCAGCAGCCCCGTCCCGGGACAGGGATCCGAGCAGTACTTC.

This clone was seen more than once but under ten times. The V and J genes are TRBV5-1 and TRBJ2-5; D is undetermined. CDR1 and CDR2 (germline): SGHRS, YFSETQ. This CDR3 has 12 amino acids. Trimming took 2 bases from V and 3 from J, leaving 5 bases between them. The CDR3 coding sequence is TGCGCCAGCAGCTTTGCGGAAGAGACCCAGTACTTC. Its protein product is CASSFAEETQYF. Full variable domain (missing parts from reference TRBV5-1 and TRBJ2-5): KAGVTQTPRYLIKTRGQQVTLSCSPISGHRSVSWYQQTPGQGLQFLFEYFSETQRNKGNFPGRFSGRQFSNSRSEMNVSTLELGDSALYLCASSFAEETQYFGPGTRLLVL.